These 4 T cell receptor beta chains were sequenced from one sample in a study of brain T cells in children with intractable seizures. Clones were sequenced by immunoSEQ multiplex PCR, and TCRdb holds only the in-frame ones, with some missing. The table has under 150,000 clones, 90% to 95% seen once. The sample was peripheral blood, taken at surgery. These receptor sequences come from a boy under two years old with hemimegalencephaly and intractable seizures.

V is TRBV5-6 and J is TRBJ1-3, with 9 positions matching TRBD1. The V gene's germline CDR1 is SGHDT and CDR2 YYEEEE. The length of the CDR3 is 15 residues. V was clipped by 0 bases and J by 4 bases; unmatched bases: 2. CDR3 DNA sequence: TGTGCCAGCAGCTTGGGGACAGGGGCAGGAAACACCATATATTTT. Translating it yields CASSLGTGAGNTIYF.

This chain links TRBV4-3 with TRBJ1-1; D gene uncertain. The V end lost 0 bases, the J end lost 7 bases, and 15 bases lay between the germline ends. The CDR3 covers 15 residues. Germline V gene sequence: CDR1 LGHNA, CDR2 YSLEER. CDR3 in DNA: TGCGCCAGCAGCCAAGATATTAGGCAGAAACGTGAAGCTTTCTTT. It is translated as CASSQDIRQKREAFF.

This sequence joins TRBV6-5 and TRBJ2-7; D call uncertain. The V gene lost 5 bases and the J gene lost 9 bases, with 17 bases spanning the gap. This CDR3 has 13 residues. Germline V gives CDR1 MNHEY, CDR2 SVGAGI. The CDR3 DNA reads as TGTGCCAGCAGTCTGGACCCTAAGTCTGGGCAGTACTTC. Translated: CASSLDPKSGQYF.

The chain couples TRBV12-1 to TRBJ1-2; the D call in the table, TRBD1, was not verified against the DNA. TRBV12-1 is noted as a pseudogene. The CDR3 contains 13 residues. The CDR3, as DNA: TGTGCCAGCAGCTTACAGGCTAACTATGGCTACACCTTC. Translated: CASSLQANYGYTF.